These 4 T cell receptor beta chains came from one sample sequenced in a study of cytomegalovirus exposure and HLA in healthy donors. In the PCR, 60 Vbeta and 13 Jbeta primers were used. Data came from immunoSEQ multiplex PCR; TCRdb stores just in-frame clones and leaves some out. This sample yields 65,000 to 85,000 clones, of which under 80% are seen a single time; roughly 4.9% belongs to the top ten. The sample consisted of PBMCs. These receptors came from a man aged 60 to 69 in good health and CMV-seropositive.

The rearrangement joins TRBV5-8 to TRBJ2-5, with D perhaps matching TRBD1 (7 bases). Trimming took 0 bases from V and 4 from J, leaving 13 bases between them. Germline V lookup: CDR1 SGHTS, CDR2 YDEGEE. The CDR3 totals 15 residues. The chain's CDR3 is CASSLGQGGGETQYF. The CDR3 coding sequence is TGTGCCAGCAGCTTGGGGCAGGGGGGTGGAGAGACCCAGTACTTC. Full variable domain (outside the CDR3, taken from reference TRBV5-8 and TRBJ2-5): EAGVTQSPTHLIKTRGQQATLRCSPISGHTSVYWYQQALGLGLQFLLWYDEGEERNRGNFPPRFSGRQFPNYSSELNVNALELEDSALYLCASSLGQGGGETQYFGPGTRLLVL.

The genes are TRBV4-1 and TRBJ2-5; D perhaps matches TRBD1 (5 bases). The CDR3 runs 12 residues. Germline-derived CDR1 and CDR2 are MGHRA and YSYEKL. V was shortened by 1 base and J by 12 bases, with 12 bases between the two germline ends. CDR3 sequence reads: CASSQGSQAEYF. Here the CDR3 DNA reads TGCGCCAGCAGCCAAGGATCACAGGCAGAGTACTTC.

The chain has TRBV29-1 and TRBJ1-1; 11 nucleotides line up with TRBD1. Germline trimming cut 7 bases from V and 11 bases from J; bases unmatched to any gene: 9. Germline CDR1 and CDR2: SQVTM and ANQGSEA. CDR3 length: 12 amino acids. The CDR3 nucleotides are TGCAGCGCCGAAGGGACAGGGGGAGACGCTTTCTTT. It codes for CSAEGTGGDAFF.

V usage is TRBV6-5 and J usage is TRBJ2-3; D possibly corresponds to TRBD2 (6 bases). V was pared by 7 bases and J by 8 bases, with 19 bases between. CDR3 length equals 14 residues. CDR1 is MNHEY, CDR2 SVGAGI, per germline. The CDR3, as DNA: TGTGCCAGCACGGGAACTATTGAGGGAGGTACGCAGTATTTT. This translates into CASTGTIEGGTQYF.